The 2 T cell receptor beta chains reported below all come from one sample, sequenced in a study of glioma-infiltrating T cells after dendritic cell vaccination. Only in-frame clones appear in the TCRdb table, and some are missing; sequencing was by immunoSEQ multiplex PCR. The sample carries some 70,000 clones, 82% recorded once. Sequenced here: blood, sampled before dendritic cell vaccination. Receptors originate from a human donor with glioblastoma.

V usage is TRBV29-1 and J usage is TRBJ1-1; a weak D match, TRBD1 (5 bases). Trimming shortened V by 2 bases and J by 3 bases, and 10 bases separated the two germline ends. CDR3 length equals 13 residues. Per the germline V gene, CDR1 is SQVTM and CDR2 is ANQGSEA. CDR3 coding DNA: TGCAGCGTTGAACAGACAGTTTACACTGAAGCTTTCTTT. It yields the protein CSVEQTVYTEAFF.

V and J are TRBV10-3 and TRBJ2-1; 8 nucleotides line up with TRBD2. V was clipped by 6 bases and J by 10 bases; unmatched bases: 11. This CDR3 comprises 14 residues. Germline assignment: CDR1 ENHRY and CDR2 SYGVKD. CDR3 region: CAISVAGSQNEQFF. The CDR3 DNA follows: TGTGCCATCAGCGTAGCGGGGTCCCAGAACGAGCAGTTCTTC.